The present TCR beta chain was sequenced within a study of cytomegalovirus exposure and HLA in healthy donors. About this clone itself: No antigen is known for it.

PCR primers comprised 60 Vbeta and 13 Jbeta primers. TCRdb's table, derived via immunoSEQ multiplex PCR, lists solely in-frame clones and lacks some. Seen here are around 170,000 clones, roughly 87% observed once, and the top ten hold 1.5% to 1.9%. After removal of 8 bases from V and 0 bases from J, the junction contained 9 bases not matched to a gene. Looked up from germline, CDR1 is SGHTA and CDR2 is FQGNSA. The CDR3 has 18 amino acids. Overall study findings and caveats: The investigators catalogued 160 or so TCR beta chains as cytomegalovirus-associated. The authors later found most CMV-associated TCR beta chains appeared HLA-restricted.

The J gene is TRBJ2-1, the V gene TRBV7-2, with 14 positions matching TRBD2. The TCR originated in a man aged 35 to 55 in good health and CMV-seronegative. The source material was PBMCs. CDR3 residues: CASHATSGGARSYNEQFF. CDR3 sequence (DNA): TGTGCCAGCCACGCGACTAGCGGGGGGGCTCGCTCCTACAATGAGCAGTTCTTC.